These 26 T cell receptor beta chains were sequenced from one sample in a study of OX40 agonist ivuxolimab in advanced cancers. Profiled with immunoSEQ multiplex PCR; TCRdb holds only in-frame clones, not every one. The sample contains over 14,000 clones, more than 75% of which appear only once. The sample consisted of CD4+ or CD8+ T cells sorted from blood, taken in a trial of the OX40 agonist ivuxolimab. These receptor sequences come from an adult with an advanced solid tumor such as melanoma, head and neck, liver or kidney cancer.

The chain has TRBV5-6 and TRBJ1-1, with a possible D match to TRBD1 (5 bases). V was trimmed by 4 bases and J by 7 bases, leaving 8 bases between them. Germline CDR1 reads SGHDT; CDR2 reads YYEEEE. There are 11 residues in the CDR3. The CDR3 region has the DNA TGTGCCAGCAGCAGCGGGGGTGAAGCTTTCTTT. This translates into CASSSGGEAFF.

The V gene is TRBV27, the J gene TRBJ2-1, with 9 bases matching TRBD2. CDR1 MNHEY and CDR2 SMNVEV come from the germline V gene (reference sequence). Losses at the gene ends were 5 bases for V and 3 bases for J; bases not matched to a gene: 8. The CDR3 spans 16 residues. The CDR3 nucleotides read TGTGCCAGCAGTCTGAACCCTAGCGGGAACTACAATGAGCAGTTCTTC. This translates into CASSLNPSGNYNEQFF.

V is TRBV11-2 and J is TRBJ2-7; 9 bases map to TRBD2. The length of the CDR3 is 15 residues. Losses at the gene ends were 2 bases for V and 0 bases for J; bases not matched to a gene: 2. Germline CDR1 reads SGHAT; CDR2 reads FQNNGV. The CDR3 region has the DNA TGTGCCAGCAGCTTACTAGCGGGGAGCTCCTACGAGCAGTACTTC. It codes for CASSLLAGSSYEQYF.

J is TRBJ2-2 and V is TRBV9, with 8 nucleotides matching TRBD1. Germline-derived CDR1 and CDR2 are SGDLS and YYNGEE. After removal of 7 bases from V and 5 bases from J, the junction contained 4 bases not matched to a gene. This CDR3 contains 13 residues. The CDR3, as DNA: TGTGCCAGCCGGACAGGGTGGACCGGGGAGCTGTTTTTT. It translates to CASRTGWTGELFF.

The rearrangement links TRBV7-9 to TRBJ2-5; 8 nucleotides align to TRBD1. Germline V gene data show CDR1 as SEHNR and CDR2 as FQNEAQ (reference sequence). This CDR3 comprises 15 residues. The V and J ends lost 3 bases and 1 base, in that order; junction bases with no gene match: 4. As DNA, the CDR3 is TGTGCCAGCAGCTTGAGACAGGGGTCCCAAGAGACCCAGTACTTC. Residues: CASSLRQGSQETQYF.

CDR3 loop: CATSENFPGHGLSNQETQYF. As DNA, the CDR3 is TGTGCCACCAGCGAGAACTTTCCCGGACATGGGCTTTCCAACCAAGAGACCCAGTACTTC. The V call is TRBV15, the J call TRBJ2-5; a weak D match, TRBD1 (5 bases). Looked up from germline, CDR1 is LNHNV and CDR2 is YYDKDF (reference sequence). V lost 5 bases, J lost 0 bases, and 28 bases lay in between. The CDR3 covers 20 residues.

The V gene is TRBV28, the J gene TRBJ1-2, with unresolved D. CDR1 MDHEN and CDR2 SYDVKM come from the germline V gene. There are 15 residues in the CDR3. V was pared by 4 bases and J by 5 bases, with 17 bases between. CDR3 sequence (DNA): TGTGCCAGCAGTTCCCAACTGGGCAGCCCTTATGGCTACACCTTC. It encodes CASSSQLGSPYGYTF.

This clone showed up just a few times. The genes are TRBV7-9 and TRBJ2-7, with 7 bases that match TRBD1. V lost 5 bases and J lost 0; bases outside the gene matches: 1. Germline V gene lookup returns CDR1 SEHNR and CDR2 FQNEAQ (reference sequence). CDR3 length equals 13 residues. CDR3 sequence (DNA): TGTGCCAGCAGCGGACAGGCCTCCTACGAGCAGTACTTC. Protein: CASSGQASYEQYF. The full variable domain, with the rest looked up from reference TRBV7-9 and TRBJ2-7, is DTGVSQNPRHKITKRGQNVTFRCDPISEHNRLYWYRQTLGQGPEFLTYFQNEAQLEKSRLLSDRFSAERPKGSFSTLEIQRTEQGDSAMYLCASSGQASYEQYFGPGTRLTVT.

This chain uses TRBV6-1 with TRBJ2-7; D not certain. The CDR3 extends over 13 amino acids. V dropped 4 bases and J dropped 3 bases, with 10 bases sitting between them. CDR1 and CDR2 (germline): MNHNS, SASEGT. CDR3: CASSGSPGYEQYF. In nucleotides, the CDR3 is TGTGCCAGCAGTGGGAGCCCGGGCTACGAGCAGTACTTC.

The rearrangement links TRBV7-9 to TRBJ2-1, with 8 bases lining up with TRBD2. There are 14 residues in the CDR3. Trimming took 5 bases from V and 6 from J; bases not matched to a gene: 6. Germline V gene sequence: CDR1 SEHNR, CDR2 FQNEAQ (reference sequence). The CDR3: CASSQTSGANEQFF. CDR3 DNA: TGTGCCAGCAGCCAAACTAGCGGAGCCAATGAGCAGTTCTTC.

This sequence joins TRBV5-3 and TRBJ2-7; D is possibly TRBD1 or TRBD2 (5 bases each). TRBV5-3 carries the ORF label, with uncertain function. The ends were cut back, 8 bases at V and 0 bases at J, with 18 bases in the middle. The CDR3 runs 15 residues. For the CDR3, the DNA is TGTGCCAGCAGCCACCTACGGGACGTCTCCTACGAGCAGTACTTC. Its translation is CASSHLRDVSYEQYF.

The rearrangement links TRBV5-4 to TRBJ1-2, with D perhaps TRBD1 (5 bases). Per the germline V gene, CDR1 is SGHNT and CDR2 is YYREEE (reference sequence). The CDR3 extends over 13 amino acids. V lost 10 bases, J lost 1 base, and 14 bases lay in between. As DNA, the CDR3 is TGTGCCGGACGGGGAGGGGATAACTATGGCTACACCTTC. It translates to CAGRGGDNYGYTF.

The rearrangement uses TRBV4-1 and TRBJ2-5; the D gene is possibly TRBD1 (5 bases). This CDR3 has 14 amino acids. Germline V gives CDR1 MGHRA, CDR2 YSYEKL. V gave up 3 bases and J gave up 4 bases, with 12 bases separating them. The CDR3, as DNA: TGCGCCAGCAGCCAGAAAGGGGTTTCAGAGACCCAGTACTTC. Translated, it gives CASSQKGVSETQYF.

The gene calls are TRBV6-1 and TRBJ2-2, with D tentatively TRBD2 (6 bases). The CDR3 spans 11 residues. V was pared by 11 bases and J by 8 bases, with 12 bases between. Germline V gene data show CDR1 as MNHNS and CDR2 as SASEGT. The CDR3 DNA reads TGTGCCGCGGGTGGGAGGGGGGAGCTGTTTTTT. It yields the protein CAAGGRGELFF.

The rearrangement joins TRBV2 to TRBJ2-3, with 7 bases identical to TRBD2. The CDR3 consists of 16 residues. Germline V CDR1 and CDR2: SNHLY, FYNNEI. The J segment lost 6 bases and the V segment lost 7 bases, leaving 16 bases of the junction unmatched. The CDR3 reads CASNTPTSGNRDTQYF. The CDR3 nucleotides read TGTGCCAGCAATACGCCGACCAGCGGGAACCGTGATACGCAGTATTTT.

The chain recombines TRBV19 with TRBJ1-5; D perhaps matches TRBD1 (6 bases). The ends were cut back, 5 bases at V and 0 bases at J, with 17 bases in the middle. CDR1 and CDR2 from the germline V gene are LNHDA and SQIVND (reference sequence). The CDR3 runs to 17 residues. The CDR3 DNA reads as TGTGCCAGTAGTCCCCACACAGGGCCAGATAGCAATCAGCCCCAGCATTTT. It translates to CASSPHTGPDSNQPQHF.

The chain employs TRBV19 and TRBJ2-7; no clear D. The germline V gene has CDR1 LNHDA and CDR2 SQIVND (reference sequence). Trimming shortened V by 5 bases and J by 6 bases, and 8 bases separated the two germline ends. The CDR3 spans 11 residues. The CDR3 protein is CASSYGFEQYF. Here the CDR3 DNA reads TGTGCCAGTAGTTACGGATTCGAGCAGTACTTC.

The rearrangement uses TRBV6-1 and TRBJ2-5; TRBD2 is a possible D gene (5 bases). V lost 0 bases and J 6 bases, leaving 14 bases between the germline ends. The germline V gene has CDR1 MNHNS and CDR2 SASEGT. This CDR3 spans 15 amino acids. CDR3 loop: CASSEAAAHGKTQYF. CDR3 sequence (DNA): TGTGCCAGCAGTGAAGCGGCGGCTCACGGGAAGACCCAGTACTTC.

The CDR3 region has the DNA TGTGCCACCCGGGGCACAGAGGCGGGGCGGACCGGGGAGCTGTTTTTT. Protein: CATRGTEAGRTGELFF. This chain links TRBV15 with TRBJ2-2; a possible D gene is TRBD2 (6 bases). From germline, CDR1 is LNHNV and CDR2 YYDKDF (reference sequence). Trimming took 8 bases from V and 5 from J, leaving 21 bases between them. This CDR3 contains 16 residues.

The chain has TRBV11-3 and TRBJ2-7; D is uncertain. CDR1 is SGHNT and CDR2 is YENEEA in the germline V gene. This CDR3 spans 17 amino acids. The V and J ends lost 2 bases and 0 bases respectively, with 17 bases between them. For the CDR3, the DNA is TGTGCCAGCAGCTTATCGGCAGCGTCTTCATCCTCCTACGAGCAGTACTTC. This encodes CASSLSAASSSSYEQYF.

J is TRBJ2-1 and V is TRBV6-6; perhaps D is TRBD1 or TRBD2 (6 bases each). This CDR3 spans 11 amino acids. V gave up 11 bases and J gave up 7 bases, with 12 bases separating them. Germline CDR1 and CDR2: MNHNY and SVGAGI (reference sequence). The CDR3 reads CAGRGGNEQFF. DNA of the CDR3: TGTGCCGGCCGAGGGGGGAATGAGCAGTTCTTC.

This rearrangement joins TRBV4-3 to TRBJ2-7; no reliable D call. The CDR3 totals 18 residues. Trimming pared 4 bases from V and 0 bases from J, leaving 22 bases between. Germline CDR1 is LGHNA and CDR2 is YSLEER. CDR3 region: CASSLVHAPGPSSYEQYF. In DNA form, the CDR3 reads TGCGCCAGCAGCCTCGTTCACGCGCCTGGGCCCAGCTCCTACGAGCAGTACTTC.

This rearrangement joins TRBV5-1 to TRBJ2-5; tentative D call: TRBD2 (6 bases). Germline V CDR1 and CDR2: SGHRS, YFSETQ. The CDR3 is 16 amino acids. Deletions cut 2 bases from V and 5 bases from J, with 19 bases between. The CDR3 DNA reads TGCGCCAGCAGCTTCGGCCGGGACTTCCCTTCGGAGACCCAGTACTTC. It specifies CASSFGRDFPSETQYF.

The V call is TRBV6-5, the J call TRBJ2-1, with a tentative D call TRBD1 (6 bases). The CDR3 length is 14 residues. CDR1 and CDR2 from the germline V gene are MNHEY and SVGAGI. V was trimmed by 6 bases and J by 3 bases, leaving 12 bases between them. Written as DNA, the CDR3 is TGTGCCAGCAGAGACACAGGGCTCTACAATGAGCAGTTCTTC. It encodes CASRDTGLYNEQFF.

This chain joins TRBV9 and TRBJ2-3; D may be TRBD1 or TRBD2 (5 bases each). CDR1 is SGDLS, CDR2 YYNGEE, per germline. The V and J ends lost 0 bases and 2 bases respectively, with 10 bases between them. CDR3 length: 15 amino acids. CDR3: CASSVAGRSTDTQYF. The CDR3 DNA reads TGTGCCAGCAGCGTAGCGGGGCGATCCACAGATACGCAGTATTTT.

This sequence joins TRBV29-1 and TRBJ2-7; 7 bases are shared with TRBD1. J lost 3 bases, V lost 6 bases, and 17 bases had no gene match. The CDR3 sequence is 16 residues long. Germline values: CDR1 SQVTM, CDR2 ANQGSEA. In DNA form, the CDR3 reads TGCAGCGTCCTCGCCAGAGGGGGCCAGGATATCTACGAGCAGTACTTC. This codes for CSVLARGGQDIYEQYF.